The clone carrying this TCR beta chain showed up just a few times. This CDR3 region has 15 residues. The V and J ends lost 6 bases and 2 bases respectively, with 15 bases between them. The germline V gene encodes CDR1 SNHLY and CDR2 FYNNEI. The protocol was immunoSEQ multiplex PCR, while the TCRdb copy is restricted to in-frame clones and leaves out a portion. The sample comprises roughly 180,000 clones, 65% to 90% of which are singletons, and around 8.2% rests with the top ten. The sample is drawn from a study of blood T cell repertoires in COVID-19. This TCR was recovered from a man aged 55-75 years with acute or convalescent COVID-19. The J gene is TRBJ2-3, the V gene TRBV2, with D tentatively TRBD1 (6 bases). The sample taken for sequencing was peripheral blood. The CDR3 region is CASSRDRPPTDTQYF. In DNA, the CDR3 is TGTGCCAGCAGCCGCGACAGGCCGCCCACAGATACGCAGTATTTT.